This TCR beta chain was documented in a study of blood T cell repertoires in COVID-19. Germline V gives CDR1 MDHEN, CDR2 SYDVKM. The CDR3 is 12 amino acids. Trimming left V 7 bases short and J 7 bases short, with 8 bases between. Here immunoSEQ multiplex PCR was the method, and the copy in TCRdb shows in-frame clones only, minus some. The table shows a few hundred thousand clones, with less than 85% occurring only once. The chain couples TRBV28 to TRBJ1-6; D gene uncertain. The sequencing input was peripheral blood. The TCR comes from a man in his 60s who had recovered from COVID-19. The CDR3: CASISGNSPLHF. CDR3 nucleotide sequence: TGTGCCAGCATATCCGGGAATTCACCCCTCCACTTT.